This section outlines one T cell receptor beta chain sequence together with its context. Its binding antigen is unknown. Nothing much larger sits one base from this clone, and base qualities are not available. Trimming at the junction amounts to 5 bases on V and 0 bases on J, and the germline ends lie 17 bases apart. From cysteine to phenylalanine, the CDR3 is 16 amino acids long. CDR3 DNA is the only sequence kept; it has 48 bases, read in frame from the first base. The CDR1 and CDR2 encoded by the germline V gene are SGHAT and FQNNGV. This sample was included in a study of shared T cell receptors in the human thymus listed by TCRdb under 2021. Regarding the complete study: The study examined how self-reactive, shared T-cell receptor alpha chains are generated in the human thymus.

Libraries were prepared through the immunoSEQ multiplex PCR assay. Not all clones reach the TCRdb copy of this immuneACCESS table, which keeps in-frame sequences only. Checked studies attribute under half of the gap to unresolved V genes and leave the rest unexplained. This sample holds 650,000 to 950,000 clones; approximately 83% were observed only once. The top ten clonotypes cover about 0.011% of the sample. The same data also contributed to another study, on human thymus T cells. As the second study states: Donors were immunologically healthy infants undergoing open corrective cardiac surgery for congenital heart defects in Finland. Thymus tissue was collected as surgical resects that were removed during corrective cardiac surgery. Both the thymic and the peripheral blood repertoires appeared to show biased V and J gene segment usage. Highly overlapping thymic TCR repertoires among unrelated individuals were reported in the related research. TCR alpha and beta repertoires from roughly 8 infant thymus samples and four related peripheral blood samples were characterized in the study. Donor ages ranging from about 6 to 244 days were recorded, and roughly six male and a couple of female infants were included in the cohort. Thymocytes were mechanically released from the tissue and were stored as pellets of about 9-33 million cells at -70 degrees C. Genomic DNA was extracted from frozen cell pellets with a QIAsymphony instrument. Using the immunoSEQ multiplex PCR assay, the TCRB and TCRAD loci were amplified from a standardized quantity of quality-controlled genomic DNA. Amplicons spanned the V(D)J region at a length sufficient to cover the CDR3 and identify V and J genes. The amplicons were sequenced on an Illumina platform via the commercial immunoSEQ service. Corrections for primer bias and sequencing errors followed previously described methods, while TCRAD and TCRB definitions were based on the IMGT database. immunoSEQ Analyzer 3.0 and VDJTools were used for repertoire analysis, which covered basic statistics, V/J segment usage, diversity estimates, rarefaction and pairwise overlap. Chao1, ChaoE, Efron-Thisted, Shannon and inverse Simpson indices were used to estimate diversity, which was also estimated on datasets down-sampled to the smallest sample. Repertoire overlap was assessed by strict matching of CDR3 nucleotide sequence, V gene and J gene, and clustering was done by Jaccard-based multidimensional scaling. On average, about 800,000 unique TCRB clonotypes were obtained from thymus samples, compared with about 84,000 from blood samples.

The sequence joins TRBV11-2 to TRBJ2-7, and possibly TRBD1, on 6 matching bases. Specimen: thymocytes. The sequence was collected from a girl under three years old with a congenital heart defect. Donor details come from another sample of the same person, matched by shared clones. The CDR3 has the sequence CASSLPKQGSSYEQYF. The DNA sequence is given as TGTGCCAGCAGCCTCCCCAAGCAGGGGAGCTCCTACGAGCAGTACTTC.